These 24 T cell receptor beta chains share one sample of origin, sequenced in a study of T cells in Graves' hyperthyroidism and ophthalmopathy. RNA transcripts gave rise to amplified TCR beta CDR3 regions. In the first-round RT-PCR of the TCR CDR3, the HTBI primer set was used. A single record per CDR3 protein comes from TCRdb applying MiXCR to the multiplex PCR reads. This repertoire shows roughly 600,000 distinct CDR3 sequences, roughly 15% found once; its top ten account for approximately 12%. Material for sequencing was blood. The receptors were sampled from a woman between 45 and 60 years old with Graves' ophthalmopathy.

This clonotype was detected many times. The chain couples TRBV20-1 to TRBJ2-7; TRBD2 aligns across 10 bases. This CDR3 comprises 14 residues. V dropped 1 base and J dropped 3; count of bases not matched to a gene: 3. Germline CDR1 and CDR2: DFQATT and SNEGSKA (reference sequence). The CDR3 loop is CSARAGTSDYEQYF. CDR3 DNA sequence: TGCAGTGCTAGAGCCGGGACTAGCGACTACGAGCAGTACTTC.

This clonotype was observed a handful of times. The chain combines TRBV28 with TRBJ2-2, with D unclear. Germline values: CDR1 MDHEN, CDR2 SYDVKM. CDR3 length equals 11 residues. V was clipped by 6 bases and J by 6 bases, with 5 bases between them. The CDR3 DNA follows: TGTGCCAGCAGGAGGTCCGGGGAGCTGTTTTTT. This encodes CASRRSGELFF.

In this sample, this clonotype turned up many times. The V call is TRBV7-9, the J call TRBJ2-2; D remains unclear. Trimming took 5 bases from V and 6 from J, leaving 10 bases between them. This CDR3 comprises 13 residues. Germline V lookup: CDR1 SEHNR, CDR2 FQNEAQ (reference sequence). CDR3 nucleotides: TGTGCCAGCAGCCTGTCCCTTCCCGGGGAGCTGTTTTTT. Translated: CASSLSLPGELFF.

In DNA form, the CDR3 reads TGCGCCAGCGGTGGGGGCTTAGCGGGAAATGAGCAGTTCTTC. This translates into CASGGGLAGNEQFF. V usage is TRBV5-1 and J usage is TRBJ2-1, with 8 bases identical to TRBD2. J gave up 7 bases and V 7 bases, and 10 bases lay outside the gene matches. Germline assignment: CDR1 SGHRS and CDR2 YFSETQ. CDR3 length equals 14 residues.

Turning to this clonotype: A junction end diverges from the germline sequence, so it may reflect a read error. The V and J genes are TRBV7-7 and TRBJ2-5; tentatively, D is TRBD2 (5 bases). This CDR3 spans 12 amino acids. Germline lookup yields CDR1 SSHAT and CDR2 FNYEAQ (reference sequence). This chain's CDR3 is CASSLLEGTQYF. Written as DNA, the CDR3 is TGTGCTAGCAGCTTACTTGAGGGGACCCAGTACTTC.

In this sample, this clonotype turned up many times. The chain combines TRBV20-1 with TRBJ2-7; a weak D match, TRBD1 (6 bases). The germline V gene encodes CDR1 DFQATT and CDR2 SNEGSKA (reference sequence). Trimming removed 0 bases at V and 4 bases at J, with 13 bases between. The CDR3 is 14 residues long. The CDR3 sequence: CSARERDTSYEQYF. The CDR3 nucleotides are TGCAGTGCTAGAGAGAGGGACACCTCTTACGAGCAGTACTTC.

At least ten counts were recorded for this clonotype. The chain links TRBV7-9 to TRBJ2-7, with a possible D match to TRBD1 (6 bases). The V end lost 5 bases, the J end lost 2 bases, and 13 bases lay between the germline ends. Germline loops: CDR1 SEHNR, CDR2 FQNEAQ (reference sequence). The CDR3 covers 14 residues. CDR3 amino acids: CASSNDRSPYEQYF. CDR3 sequence (DNA): TGTGCCAGCAGCAACGACAGGTCCCCCTACGAGCAGTACTTC.

This clonotype was detected many times. The chain recombines TRBV12-3 or TRBV12-4 with TRBJ1-5, with 8 bases fitting TRBD1. The CDR3 has 17 residues. J lost 0 bases, V lost 6 bases, and 10 bases had no gene match. DNA of the CDR3: TGTGCCAGCAGCTCGACAGGGGAGTTTGATAGCAATCAGCCCCAGCATTTT. Translation: CASSSTGEFDSNQPQHF.

This clonotype was picked up a small number of times. The chain uses TRBV13 and TRBJ1-2, with 8 positions matching TRBD1. J lost 6 bases, V lost 2 bases, and 8 bases had no gene match. The CDR3 is 15 residues long. Germline V gene lookup returns CDR1 PRHDT and CDR2 FYEKMQ (reference sequence). In nucleotides, the CDR3 is TGTGCCAGCAGCTTAAGGCAGGGGGCCGGTGATGGCTACACCTTC. Amino acid sequence: CASSLRQGAGDGYTF.

This clonotype has a count of ten or more. This sequence joins TRBV6-2 or TRBV6-3 and TRBJ2-1; D is unresolved. Deletions cut 0 bases from V and 0 bases from J, with 12 bases between. CDR1 and CDR2 from the germline V gene are MNHEY and SVGEGT. The CDR3 consists of 17 residues. The CDR3 is CASSYSLHISSYNEQFF. Here the CDR3 DNA reads TGTGCCAGCAGTTACTCGCTACATATTAGCTCCTACAATGAGCAGTTCTTC.

This clonotype was recorded many times. The chain recombines TRBV18 with TRBJ1-1; possibly TRBD1 for D (5 bases). CDR1 and CDR2 from the germline V gene are KGHSH and LQKENI. Trimming took off 2 bases at V and 1 base at J, with 11 bases between the two ends. This CDR3 has 15 amino acids. The CDR3 coding sequence is TGTGCCAGCTCACCAATCGTGACAGCGAACACTGAAGCTTTCTTT. Its protein product is CASSPIVTANTEAFF.

This sequence joins TRBV5-1 and TRBJ2-7, with D tentatively TRBD1 or TRBD2 (5 bases each). CDR1 is SGHRS and CDR2 is YFSETQ in the germline V gene. The CDR3 length is 13 residues. The ends were cut back, 2 bases at V and 3 bases at J, with 9 bases in the middle. CDR3 amino acids: CASSLTRGYEQYF. The CDR3 coding sequence is TGCGCCAGCAGCTTAACGAGGGGCTACGAGCAGTACTTC.

The rearrangement uses TRBV7-9 and TRBJ2-5; a possible D gene is TRBD2 (6 bases). Trimming stripped 0 bases from V and 4 bases from J, with 12 bases between. Germline CDR1 SEHNR, CDR2 FQNEAQ (reference sequence). The CDR3 extends over 15 amino acids. This CDR3 is CASSLATSVGETQYF. DNA for the CDR3: TGTGCCAGCAGCTTAGCGACTAGTGTAGGAGAGACCCAGTACTTC.

This clonotype was picked up a small number of times. The chain has TRBV5-1 and TRBJ2-7; D perhaps matches TRBD2 (6 bases). CDR3 length equals 15 residues. CDR1 and CDR2 from the germline V gene are SGHRS and YFSETQ. Trimming stripped 0 bases from V and 5 bases from J, with 15 bases between. The CDR3 bases are TGCGCCAGCAGCTTGGTCGCGGGACGTACAAACGAGCAGTACTTC. Translating it yields CASSLVAGRTNEQYF.

The gene calls are TRBV4-2 and TRBJ2-1; D ambiguous. This CDR3 comprises 12 residues. Trimming left V 2 bases short and J 8 bases short, with 7 bases between. Germline CDR1 is LGHNA and CDR2 is YNFKEQ. The CDR3, as DNA: TGTGCCAGCAGCCAAAAGGTCTATGAGCAGTTCTTC. Amino acids: CASSQKVYEQFF.

About this clonotype itself: Relative to the germline gene, one junction end is altered; a read error may explain this. This chain uses TRBV7-2 with TRBJ2-7, with D hard to call. Germline V gene lookup returns CDR1 SGHTA and CDR2 FQGNSA. There are 12 residues in the CDR3. The CDR3, as DNA: TGTGCCGGCAGCTTATTATCTTACGAGCAGTACTTC. It encodes CAGSLLSYEQYF.

This clonotype was detected many times. The chain uses TRBV7-9 and TRBJ1-2, with D tentatively TRBD1 (6 bases). V was shortened by 5 bases and J by 3 bases, with 13 bases between the two germline ends. The CDR3 spans 14 residues. Germline loops: CDR1 SEHNR, CDR2 FQNEAQ (reference sequence). CDR3 sequence (DNA): TGTGCCAGCAGCGTAACCCAGGGGTACTATGGCTACACCTTC. It translates to CASSVTQGYYGYTF.

The CDR3 sequence: CASSPRGVETQYF. CDR3 nucleotides: TGTGCCAGCAGCCCCCGAGGGGTAGAGACCCAGTACTTC. This chain links TRBV9 with TRBJ2-5; possibly TRBD1 or TRBD2 for D (5 bases each). CDR3 size: 13 residues. Trimming removed 4 bases from V and 4 bases from J, with 11 bases in between. The germline V gene encodes CDR1 SGDLS and CDR2 YYNGEE.

The rearrangement links TRBV6-2 or TRBV6-3 to TRBJ1-3, with 8 bases matching TRBD1. CDR1 is MNHEY, CDR2 SVGEGT, per germline. The CDR3 runs 14 residues. The V segment lost 6 bases and the J segment 0 bases; nucleotides outside the gene matches: 1. The CDR3 DNA reads TGTGCCAGCAGGACAGGGGCCTCTGGAAACACCATATATTTT. It translates to CASRTGASGNTIYF.

This clonotype was counted between two and nine times. The chain uses TRBV7-9 and TRBJ2-1, with D tentatively TRBD2 (6 bases). The V gene's germline CDR1 is SEHNR and CDR2 FQNEAQ (reference sequence). This CDR3 has 16 amino acids. Trimming stripped 0 bases from V and 5 bases from J, with 14 bases between. CDR3 residues: CASSLAGGLVHNEQFF. CDR3 DNA: TGTGCCAGCAGCTTAGCGGGGGGTTTGGTCCACAATGAGCAGTTCTTC.

This clonotype was counted only a few times. The J gene is TRBJ2-4, the V gene TRBV6-2 or TRBV6-3; 8 nucleotides agree with TRBD1. The germline V gene has CDR1 MNHEY and CDR2 SVGEGT. The CDR3 extends over 14 amino acids. V trimming: 2 bases; J trimming: 8 bases; junction bases outside the gene matches: 5. The CDR3 sequence: CASSYTGGSDIQYF. Written as DNA, the CDR3 is TGTGCCAGCAGTTACACAGGGGGATCGGACATTCAGTACTTC.

This clonotype was recorded a few times. This chain connects TRBV9 to TRBJ1-3, with 7 bases lining up with TRBD1. With V trimmed by 3 bases and J by 1 base, 7 bases remained unmatched. Germline-derived CDR1 and CDR2 are SGDLS and YYNGEE. The CDR3 loop spans 16 amino acids. CDR3 sequence (DNA): TGTGCCAGCAGCGCCTTAGCGGGACAGTCTGGAAACACCATATATTTT. It specifies CASSALAGQSGNTIYF.

This clonotype has ten or more counts. The chain combines TRBV7-3 with TRBJ2-1; 8 positions agree with TRBD2. The germline CDR1 and CDR2 sequences are SGHTA and FQGTGA. V gave up 1 base and J gave up 4 bases; unmatched junction bases: 6. The CDR3 loop spans 16 amino acids. DNA for the CDR3: TGTGCCAGCAGCTTAAAGGGCCAGCGGGGGTACAATGAGCAGTTCTTC. Its translation: CASSLKGQRGYNEQFF.

The rearrangement joins TRBV5-1 to TRBJ2-7; D remains ambiguous. In germline, CDR1 is SGHRS, CDR2 YFSETQ. The V and J ends lost 0 bases and 0 bases respectively, with 10 bases between them. This CDR3 has 15 residues. The CDR3 loop reads CASSLVGGASYEQYF. Written as DNA, the CDR3 is TGCGCCAGCAGCTTGGTTGGCGGAGCCTCCTACGAGCAGTACTTC.